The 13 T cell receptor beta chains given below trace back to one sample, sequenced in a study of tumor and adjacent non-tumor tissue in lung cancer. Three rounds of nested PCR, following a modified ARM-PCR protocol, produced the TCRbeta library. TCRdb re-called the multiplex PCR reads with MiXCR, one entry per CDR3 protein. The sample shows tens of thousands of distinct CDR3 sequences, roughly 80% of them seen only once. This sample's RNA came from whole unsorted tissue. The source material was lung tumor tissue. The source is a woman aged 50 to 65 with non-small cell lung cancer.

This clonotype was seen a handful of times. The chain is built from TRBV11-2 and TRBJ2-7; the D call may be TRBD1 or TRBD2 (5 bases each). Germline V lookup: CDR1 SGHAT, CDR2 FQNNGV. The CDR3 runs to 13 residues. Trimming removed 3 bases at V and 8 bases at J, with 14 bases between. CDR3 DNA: TGTGCCAGCAGCTTGGGGGATGACGGCAAGCAGTACTTC. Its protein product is CASSLGDDGKQYF. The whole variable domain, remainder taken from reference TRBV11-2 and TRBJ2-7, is EAGVAQSPRYKIIEKRQSVAFWCNPISGHATLYWYQQILGQGPKLLIQFQNNGVVDDSQLPKDRFSAERLKGVDSTLKIQPAKLEDSAVYLCASSLGDDGKQYFGPGTRLTVT.

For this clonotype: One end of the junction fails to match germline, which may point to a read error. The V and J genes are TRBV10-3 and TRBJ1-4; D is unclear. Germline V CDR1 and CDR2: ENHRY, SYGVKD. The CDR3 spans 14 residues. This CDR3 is CAISEGLTNERLLF. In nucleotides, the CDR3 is TGTGCTATCAGTGAGGGCCTAACTAATGAAAGACTGCTTTTT.

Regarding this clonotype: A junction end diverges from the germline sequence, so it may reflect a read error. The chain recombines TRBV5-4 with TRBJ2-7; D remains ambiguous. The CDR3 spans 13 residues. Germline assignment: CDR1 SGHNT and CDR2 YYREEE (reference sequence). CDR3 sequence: CVSSLAGGSEQYF. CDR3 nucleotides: TGTGTCAGCAGCTTGGCCGGTGGAAGCGAGCAGTACTTC.

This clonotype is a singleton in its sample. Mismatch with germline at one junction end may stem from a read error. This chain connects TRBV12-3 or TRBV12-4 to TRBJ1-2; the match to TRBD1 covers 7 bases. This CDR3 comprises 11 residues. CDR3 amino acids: CVSSPGTAYTF. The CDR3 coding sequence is TGTGTCAGCAGTCCGGGGACAGCCTACACCTTT.

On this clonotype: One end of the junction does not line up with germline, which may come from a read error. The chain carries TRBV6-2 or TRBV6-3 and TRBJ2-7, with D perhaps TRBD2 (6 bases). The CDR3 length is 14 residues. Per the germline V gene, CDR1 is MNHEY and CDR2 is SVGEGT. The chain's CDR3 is CASSYGIGSDEQNF. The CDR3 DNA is TGTGCCAGCAGTTATGGTATCGGGAGTGACGAGCAGAACTTC.

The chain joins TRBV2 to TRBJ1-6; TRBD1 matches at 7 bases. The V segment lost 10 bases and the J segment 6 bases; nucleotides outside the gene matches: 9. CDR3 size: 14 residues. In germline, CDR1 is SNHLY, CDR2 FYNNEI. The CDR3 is CANTGGTVNSPLHF. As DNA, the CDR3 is TGTGCCAACACGGGAGGGACAGTTAATTCACCCCTCCACTTT.

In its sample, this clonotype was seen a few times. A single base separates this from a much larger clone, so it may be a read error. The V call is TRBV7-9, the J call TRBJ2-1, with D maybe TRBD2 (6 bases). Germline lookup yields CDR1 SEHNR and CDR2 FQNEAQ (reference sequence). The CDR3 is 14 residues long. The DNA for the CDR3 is TGTGCCAGCAGCTTGGGGGAGCAACGCGGGGAGCAGTCCTTC. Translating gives CASSLGEQRGEQSF.

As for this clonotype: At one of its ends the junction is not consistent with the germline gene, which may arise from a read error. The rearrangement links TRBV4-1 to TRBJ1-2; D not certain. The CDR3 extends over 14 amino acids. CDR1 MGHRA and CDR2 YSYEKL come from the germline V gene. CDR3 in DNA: TGCGCCAGCAGTCAAGATGAGGATCCCTGGGGCTACACCTTC. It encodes CASSQDEDPWGYTF.

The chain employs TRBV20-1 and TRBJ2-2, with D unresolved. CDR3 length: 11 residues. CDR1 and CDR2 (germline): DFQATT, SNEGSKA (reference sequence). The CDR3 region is CNVRSFGELFF. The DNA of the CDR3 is TGCAATGTTAGAAGTTTCGGGGAGCTGTTTTTT.

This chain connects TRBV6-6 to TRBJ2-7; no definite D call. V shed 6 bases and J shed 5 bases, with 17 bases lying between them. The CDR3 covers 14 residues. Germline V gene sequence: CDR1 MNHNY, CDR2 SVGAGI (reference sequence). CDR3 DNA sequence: TGTGCCAGCAGACCTCCCGTGACGAACGACGAGCAGTACTTC. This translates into CASRPPVTNDEQYF.

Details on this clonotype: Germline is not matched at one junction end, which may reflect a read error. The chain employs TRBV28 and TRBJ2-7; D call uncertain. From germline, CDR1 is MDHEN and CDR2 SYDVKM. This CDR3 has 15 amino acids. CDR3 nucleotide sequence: TGTGCCAGCAGTCCCCCAGGTATAGGGTACGACGAGCAATGCTTC. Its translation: CASSPPGIGYDEQCF.

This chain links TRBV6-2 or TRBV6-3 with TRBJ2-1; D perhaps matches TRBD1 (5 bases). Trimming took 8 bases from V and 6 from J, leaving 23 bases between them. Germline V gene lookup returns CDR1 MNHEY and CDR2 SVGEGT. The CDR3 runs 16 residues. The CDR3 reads CASRPFDSPFCNEQFF. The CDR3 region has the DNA TGTGCCAGCCGTCCCTTCGACAGTCCTTTTTGCAATGAGCAGTTCTTC.

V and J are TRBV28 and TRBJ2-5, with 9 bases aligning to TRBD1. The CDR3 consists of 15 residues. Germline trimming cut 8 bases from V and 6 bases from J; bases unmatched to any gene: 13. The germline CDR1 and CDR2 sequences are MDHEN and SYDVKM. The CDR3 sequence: CASGQTGGEEKTQYF. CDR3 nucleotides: TGTGCCAGCGGGCAAACAGGGGGCGAGGAGAAGACCCAGTACTTC.